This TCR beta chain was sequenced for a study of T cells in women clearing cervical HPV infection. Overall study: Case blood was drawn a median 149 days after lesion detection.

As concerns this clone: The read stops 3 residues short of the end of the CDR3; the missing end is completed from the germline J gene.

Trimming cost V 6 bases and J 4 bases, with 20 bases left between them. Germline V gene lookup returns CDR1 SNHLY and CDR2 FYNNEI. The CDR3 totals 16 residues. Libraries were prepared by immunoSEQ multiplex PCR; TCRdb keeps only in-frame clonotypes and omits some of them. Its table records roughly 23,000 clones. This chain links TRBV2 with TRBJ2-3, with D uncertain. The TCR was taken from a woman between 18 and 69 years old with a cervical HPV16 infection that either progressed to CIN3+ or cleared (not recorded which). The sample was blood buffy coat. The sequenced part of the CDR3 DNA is TGTGCCAGCAGGAGGTTCGACCGGGTGGTGTCAGATACG. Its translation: CASRRFDRVVSDT. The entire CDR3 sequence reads CASRRFDRVVSDTQYF.